Shown below are 15 T cell receptor beta chains from a single sample sequenced in a study of T cells in Graves' hyperthyroidism and ophthalmopathy. Researchers took RNA transcripts and amplified the TCR beta CDR3 regions from them. First-round RT-PCR with HTBI primers amplified the TCR CDR3 region. In TCRdb, the multiplex PCR reads were re-called with MiXCR into one record per CDR3 protein. The table lists 450,000 to 600,000 distinct CDR3 sequences, 14% of them singletons. The sequenced sample was blood. Receptor source: a woman in her thirties or forties with Graves' hyperthyroidism.

This clonotype was detected many times. The V call is TRBV27, the J call TRBJ1-1; the D is unclear. The CDR3 covers 14 residues. V was clipped by 4 bases and J by 0 bases, with 9 bases between them. From germline, CDR1 is MNHEY and CDR2 SMNVEV (reference sequence). The CDR3 sequence is CASSSQWVNTEAFF. The CDR3 DNA reads TGTGCCAGCAGTTCGCAATGGGTGAACACTGAAGCTTTCTTT.

This clonotype was seen ten or more times. V and J are TRBV12-3 or TRBV12-4 and TRBJ2-7, with a tentative D call TRBD1 (5 bases). The CDR3 is made up of 14 amino acids. Deletions cut 6 bases from V and 0 bases from J, with 12 bases between. CDR3 DNA sequence: TGTGCCAGCAGAATTAACAGGAGCTCCTACGAGCAGTACTTC. It is translated as CASRINRSSYEQYF.

There are a few counts of this clonotype. This chain joins TRBV25-1 and TRBJ2-7; 11 positions agree with TRBD2. There are 19 residues in the CDR3. Germline CDR1 MGHDK, CDR2 SYGVNS. Unmatched junction bases numbered 15, after V lost 4 bases and J lost 1 base. In DNA, the CDR3 is TGTGCCAGCAGTGCCACCGGGACTAGCGGAACTCCTCCTTCCTACGAGCAGTACTTC. The encoded protein is CASSATGTSGTPPSYEQYF.

This clonotype was counted only a few times. The rearrangement uses TRBV5-1 and TRBJ1-1, with a tentative D call TRBD1 (6 bases). Germline V gene sequence: CDR1 SGHRS, CDR2 YFSETQ. V dropped 4 bases and J dropped 1 base, with 17 bases sitting between them. This CDR3 has 16 residues. The chain's CDR3 is CASSPYTGASNTEAFF. In nucleotides, the CDR3 is TGCGCCAGCAGCCCCTATACGGGGGCTTCGAACACTGAAGCTTTCTTT.

A few counts support this clonotype. The chain links TRBV3-1 to TRBJ2-3; TRBD1 matches at 10 bases. The ends lost 3 bases at V and 1 base at J; junction bases unmatched: 4. Per germline, CDR1 LGHDT and CDR2 YNNKEL (reference sequence). The CDR3 runs to 16 residues. The CDR3 DNA reads TGTGCCAGCAGCCAGGGACAGGGGACTTGCACAGATACGCAGTATTTT. It codes for CASSQGQGTCTDTQYF.

This clonotype was counted at least ten times. This chain uses TRBV27 with TRBJ1-5, with 7 bases that match TRBD1. The V gene's germline CDR1 is MNHEY and CDR2 SMNVEV (reference sequence). CDR3 length: 15 residues. V was clipped by 5 bases and J by 3 bases; unmatched bases: 7. The chain's CDR3 is CASSPRDSFNQPQHF. In nucleotides, the CDR3 is TGTGCCAGCAGTCCCCGGGACAGCTTCAATCAGCCCCAGCATTTT.

This clonotype occurred many times. The DNA of the CDR3 is TGCAGTGCTAGAGCCGAACTAGCCCTCTACAATGAGCAGTTCTTC. The encoded protein is CSARAELALYNEQFF. This chain links TRBV20-1 with TRBJ2-1; D is possibly TRBD2 (6 bases). V was cut by 1 base and J by 3 bases, with 13 bases left in between. Germline CDR1 reads DFQATT; CDR2 reads SNEGSKA (reference sequence). CDR3 length: 15 amino acids.

The chain is built from TRBV27 and TRBJ2-2, with D perhaps TRBD1 or TRBD2 (5 bases each). Germline values: CDR1 MNHEY, CDR2 SMNVEV (reference sequence). The V end lost 3 bases, the J end lost 6 bases, and 8 bases lay between the germline ends. The CDR3 spans 13 residues. The CDR3 DNA reads TGTGCCAGCAGTTTTCAGGGACCCGGGGAGCTGTTTTTT. Translation: CASSFQGPGELFF.

This clonotype was counted at least ten times. The chain employs TRBV20-1 and TRBJ2-7; either TRBD1 or TRBD2 may fit D (5 bases each). Per germline, CDR1 DFQATT and CDR2 SNEGSKA (reference sequence). Trimming took 2 bases from V and 6 from J, leaving 14 bases between them. The CDR3 is made up of 13 amino acids. In DNA form, the CDR3 reads TGCAGTGCTAGATTCCGGGACCGCAGCGAGCAGTACTTC. Amino acids: CSARFRDRSEQYF.

This clonotype showed up just a few times. The chain couples TRBV24-1 to TRBJ2-1, with a possible D match to TRBD1 (6 bases). CDR3 size: 13 residues. Germline CDR1 reads KGHDR; CDR2 reads SFDVKD. V was clipped by 4 bases and J by 9 bases, with 12 bases between them. This CDR3 is CATSEGTSGEQFF. In DNA form, the CDR3 reads TGTGCCACCAGTGAGGGGACATCGGGTGAGCAGTTCTTC.

This clonotype has just a few counts. The chain joins TRBV15 to TRBJ2-7; D might be TRBD2 (7 bases). V dropped 3 bases and J dropped 9 bases, with 15 bases sitting between them. This CDR3 is built from 13 residues. CDR1 and CDR2 (germline): LNHNV, YYDKDF (reference sequence). This CDR3 reads CATSRDRGAPQYF. The CDR3 region has the DNA TGTGCCACCAGCAGGGACCGGGGGGCCCCGCAGTACTTC. The variable domain in full, completed from reference TRBV15 and TRBJ2-7, reads DAMVIQNPRYQVTQFGKPVTLSCSQTLNHNVMYWYQQKSSQAPKLLFHYYDKDFNNEADTPDNFQSRRPNTSFCFLDIRSPGLGDTAMYLCATSRDRGAPQYFGPGTRLTVT.

The chain recombines TRBV20-1 with TRBJ2-1; 11 positions agree with TRBD1. The germline V gene encodes CDR1 DFQATT and CDR2 SNEGSKA (reference sequence). J gave up 8 bases and V 5 bases, and 5 bases lay outside the gene matches. The CDR3 totals 13 residues. CDR3 sequence reads: CSAAGQGVHEQFF. In DNA form, the CDR3 reads TGCAGTGCTGCGGGACAGGGGGTACATGAGCAGTTCTTC.

This clonotype was detected a few times. The V gene is TRBV19, the J gene TRBJ2-3; 10 bases line up with TRBD2. Germline V lookup: CDR1 LNHDA, CDR2 SQIVND (reference sequence). The CDR3 has 15 residues. Germline trimming cut 5 bases from V and 2 bases from J; bases unmatched to any gene: 4. The CDR3 here is CASSLAGGNTDTQYF. DNA of the CDR3: TGTGCCAGTAGTTTAGCGGGAGGCAACACAGATACGCAGTATTTT.

This clonotype occurred many times. The chain's CDR3 is CSARGGGITRRPDTQYF. Here the CDR3 DNA reads TGCAGTGCTAGAGGTGGGGGCATAACCCGTCGGCCAGATACGCAGTATTTT. The chain uses TRBV20-1 and TRBJ2-3; possibly TRBD1 for D (6 bases). V shed 1 base and J shed 4 bases, with 21 bases lying between them. Germline CDR1 is DFQATT and CDR2 is SNEGSKA (reference sequence). This CDR3 is 17 amino acids long.

This clonotype was found once. This clone may be a read error of a much larger clone one base away. The conserved phenylalanine or tryptophan is not found at the CDR3 terminus, so this likely reflects a read error. This chain links TRBV5-1 with TRBJ2-7; D may match TRBD1 or TRBD2 (6 bases each). Germline values: CDR1 SGHRS, CDR2 YFSETQ. The CDR3 spans 15 residues. Trimming took 4 bases from V and 2 from J, leaving 16 bases between them. The CDR3 region has the DNA TGCGCCAGCAGCGAGGGGGGAAGCCTGGCCTACGAGCAGTACCTC. Amino acids: CASSEGGSLAYEQYL.